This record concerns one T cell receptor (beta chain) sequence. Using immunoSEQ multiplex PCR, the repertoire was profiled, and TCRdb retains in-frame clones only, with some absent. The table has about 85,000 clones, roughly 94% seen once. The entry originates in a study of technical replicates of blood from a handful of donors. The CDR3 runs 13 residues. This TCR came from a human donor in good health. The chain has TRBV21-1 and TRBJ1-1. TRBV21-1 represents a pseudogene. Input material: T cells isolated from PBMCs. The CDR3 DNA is TGTGCCAGCAGGAAGGACTCTGGGGCTGAAGCTTTCTTT. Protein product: CASRKDSGAEAFF.